These 24 T cell receptor beta chains originate from one sample sequenced in a study of blood T cells in healthy people across ages. PCR was performed a second time for roughly 6 to 12 cycles using a sample-barcoded 5' primer and a J-beta primer mix. Using its own MiXCR run on the 5' RACE reads, TCRdb lists one record per CDR3 protein. The data hold about 800,000 distinct CDR3 sequences, with 20% to 30% observed a single time. The data also belong to a second study, concerning T cells of mothers and their children.

Source material: blood. Receptor source: a boy between 5 and 17 years old in good health.

The J gene is TRBJ1-1, the V gene TRBV6-2 or TRBV6-3, with D perhaps matching TRBD1 (5 bases). CDR1 and CDR2 (germline): MNHEY, SVGEGT. V was shortened by 8 bases and J by 10 bases, with 14 bases between the two germline ends. This CDR3 region has 11 residues. The CDR3 coding sequence is TGTGCCAGCGGTAATACAGGCCCAGCTTTCTTT. Its translation: CASGNTGPAFF.

This sequence joins TRBV12-3 or TRBV12-4 and TRBJ2-7; D remains ambiguous. V was shortened by 2 bases and J by 0 bases, with 11 bases between the two germline ends. The length of the CDR3 is 15 residues. CDR3 region: CASSLRQASSYEQYF. CDR3 sequence (DNA): TGTGCCAGCAGTTTACGGCAGGCGTCCTCCTACGAGCAGTACTTC.

This clonotype came up a few times. The chain employs TRBV29-1 and TRBJ1-1, with a tentative D call TRBD1 (6 bases). Germline values: CDR1 SQVTM, CDR2 ANQGSEA. Between the trimmed V and J ends, which lost 3 bases and 2 bases, there was a span of 13 bases. The CDR3 runs to 14 residues. CDR3 sequence (DNA): TGCAGCGTTGATTGGGGGGCGGCCAACACTGAAGCTTTCTTT. Protein: CSVDWGAANTEAFF.

A remark on this clonotype: Since no conserved phenylalanine or tryptophan closes the CDR3, a read error is the likely cause. The genes are TRBV7-2 and TRBJ2-4, with D possibly matching TRBD2 (6 bases). The CDR3 spans 13 residues. Trimming shortened V by 1 base and J by 8 bases, and 9 bases separated the two germline ends. CDR1 and CDR2 from the germline V gene are SGHTA and FQGNSA. CDR3 protein: CASSLDGGYIQYL. The CDR3 DNA reads as TGTGCCAGCAGCTTAGATGGAGGGTACATTCAGTACCTC.

V is TRBV28 and J is TRBJ1-1, with a possible D match to TRBD1 (6 bases). The CDR3 loop spans 11 amino acids. The V and J ends lost 8 bases and 7 bases respectively, with 11 bases between them. Germline V gene lookup returns CDR1 MDHEN and CDR2 SYDVKM. The CDR3 reads CASGRDNEAFF. DNA of the CDR3: TGTGCCAGCGGCCGGGACAATGAAGCTTTCTTT.

This clonotype has only a few counts. This sequence joins TRBV4-3 and TRBJ1-1; D not resolved. V was shortened by 2 bases and J by 2 bases, with 15 bases between the two germline ends. The CDR3 has 16 amino acids. Germline values: CDR1 LGHNA, CDR2 YSLEER. The CDR3 DNA reads TGCGCCAGCAGCCAACAGAGTTTGGCGGGTAACACTGAAGCTTTCTTT. Translating it yields CASSQQSLAGNTEAFF.

This clonotype has only a few counts. V is TRBV7-3 and J is TRBJ2-3; D assignment may be TRBD1 or TRBD2 (7 bases each). This CDR3 comprises 16 residues. V was shortened by 5 bases and J by 2 bases, with 17 bases between the two germline ends. Germline-derived CDR1 and CDR2 are SGHTA and FQGTGA. Here the CDR3 reads CASSDQGGRPTDTQYF. Here the CDR3 DNA reads TGTGCCAGCAGCGACCAGGGGGGGAGACCCACAGATACGCAGTATTTT.

This clonotype was observed a few times. The J gene is TRBJ2-3, the V gene TRBV3-1; 7 nucleotides agree with TRBD1. V lost 1 base to trimming and J lost 8 bases; unmatched junction nucleotides: 6. The CDR3 runs 14 residues. Germline CDR1 reads LGHDT; CDR2 reads YNNKEL (reference sequence). The CDR3 DNA reads TGTGCCAGCAGCCAAGGACAGGGTTTGGGTACGCAGTATTTT. This translates into CASSQGQGLGTQYF.

This chain joins TRBV5-1 and TRBJ2-5, with D hard to call. Per the germline V gene, CDR1 is SGHRS and CDR2 is YFSETQ. The V and J ends lost 3 bases and 0 bases respectively, with 30 bases between them. This CDR3 has 21 amino acids. The CDR3 nucleotides are TGCGCCAGCAGCTCGGGCGTCGGGTCTTTTAAAGTTCAGAAGTACCAAGAGACCCAGTACTTC. Amino acids: CASSSGVGSFKVQKYQETQYF.

This clonotype was seen only a few times. The V and J genes are TRBV5-1 and TRBJ1-2; 9 bases are shared with TRBD1. From germline, CDR1 is SGHRS and CDR2 YFSETQ. The length of the CDR3 is 15 residues. The junction had 6 bases not matched to a gene; V was cut back by 1 base and J by 5 bases. The CDR3 protein is CASSLQPGQGYGYTF. CDR3 sequence (DNA): TGCGCCAGCAGCTTGCAGCCTGGACAGGGGTATGGCTACACCTTC.

This clonotype was picked up a small number of times. The J gene is TRBJ2-2, the V gene TRBV7-9, with TRBD2 as a possible D gene (6 bases). The CDR3 consists of 15 residues. Trimming cost V 4 bases and J 3 bases, with 12 bases left between them. Germline lookup yields CDR1 SEHNR and CDR2 FQNEAQ (reference sequence). The CDR3 spells CASSSDPGDTGELFF. The DNA for the CDR3 is TGTGCCAGCAGCTCCGACCCGGGGGACACCGGGGAGCTGTTTTTT.

This clonotype occurred a few times. The chain links TRBV28 to TRBJ1-1; D remains ambiguous. The CDR3 covers 12 residues. Germline lookup yields CDR1 MDHEN and CDR2 SYDVKM. V shed 5 bases and J shed 2 bases, with 6 bases lying between them. The CDR3 protein is CASSETNTEAFF. The CDR3 DNA sequence: TGTGCCAGCAGTGAGACCAACACTGAAGCTTTCTTT.

The V call is TRBV7-6, the J call TRBJ2-3; 7 nucleotides match TRBD2. The CDR3 is 16 residues long. V gave up 5 bases and J gave up 2 bases; unmatched junction bases: 10. Germline V gene data show CDR1 as SGHVS and CDR2 as FNYEAQ. The CDR3 DNA reads TGTGCCAGCAGCCCATGCCTACTAGCGACCACAGATACGCAGTATTTT. Protein sequence: CASSPCLLATTDTQYF.

The chain employs TRBV6-5 and TRBJ2-1; D might be TRBD1 (6 bases). CDR1 and CDR2 (germline): MNHEY, SVGAGI. Trimming stripped 6 bases from V and 8 bases from J, with 8 bases between. This CDR3 region has 11 residues. The CDR3 is CASSRQDEQFF. The CDR3 DNA follows: TGTGCCAGCAGCAGACAGGATGAGCAGTTCTTC.

This sequence joins TRBV9 and TRBJ2-7; TRBD2 matches at 7 bases. With V trimmed by 0 bases and J by 1 base, 7 bases remained unmatched. Germline loops: CDR1 SGDLS, CDR2 YYNGEE. The CDR3 is 16 amino acids. The CDR3 region is CASSVEASSGSYEQYF. The CDR3 DNA reads TGTGCCAGCAGCGTAGAAGCGTCTAGCGGATCCTACGAGCAGTACTTC.

The chain recombines TRBV5-1 with TRBJ2-5; 7 positions match TRBD1. Trimming took 5 bases from V and 3 from J; bases not matched to a gene: 7. The germline CDR1 and CDR2 sequences are SGHRS and YFSETQ. This CDR3 has 14 amino acids. This CDR3 reads CASSPGQPKETQYF. Written as DNA, the CDR3 is TGCGCCAGCAGTCCGGGACAGCCAAAAGAGACCCAGTACTTC. The complete variable domain, with remaining parts taken from reference TRBV5-1 and TRBJ2-5, reads KAGVTQTPRYLIKTRGQQVTLSCSPISGHRSVSWYQQTPGQGLQFLFEYFSETQRNKGNFPGRFSGRQFSNSRSEMNVSTLELGDSALYLCASSPGQPKETQYFGPGTRLLVL.

This clonotype has just a few counts. The chain links TRBV28 to TRBJ2-1; D possibly corresponds to TRBD2 (6 bases). The DNA end is a closer match to TRBJ2-7, so the J assignment may be wrong. The CDR3 has 15 residues. CDR1 and CDR2 from the germline V gene are MDHEN and SYDVKM. The CDR3 DNA reads as TGTGCCAGCAGTTTGCCCCGTGGAGGGCTCCACGAGCAGTACTTC. It specifies CASSLPRGGLHEQYF.

This clonotype was seen only a few times. The V call is TRBV24-1, the J call TRBJ1-2; no clear D. The germline V gene encodes CDR1 KGHDR and CDR2 SFDVKD. V gave up 4 bases and J gave up 4 bases, with 6 bases separating them. This CDR3 contains 12 residues. The CDR3 DNA sequence: TGTGCCACCAGTGACACACTCTATGGCTACACCTTC. Its translation: CATSDTLYGYTF.

J is TRBJ1-6 and V is TRBV6-2 or TRBV6-3, with D perhaps TRBD1 (6 bases). CDR3 length equals 14 residues. Germline V gene sequence: CDR1 MNHEY, CDR2 SVGEGT. V was trimmed by 6 bases and J by 5 bases, leaving 11 bases between them. CDR3 nucleotide sequence: TGTGCCAGCAGAGACAACAGGGATAATTCACCCCTCCACTTT. It translates to CASRDNRDNSPLHF.

The table lists this clonotype with many counts. V usage is TRBV5-1 and J usage is TRBJ2-7; TRBD1 matches at 8 bases. The CDR3 is 15 amino acids. Germline CDR1 is SGHRS and CDR2 is YFSETQ. V was clipped by 1 base and J by 1 base; unmatched bases: 4. Here the CDR3 DNA reads TGCGCCAGCAGCTTGTGGACAGGGTCATCCTACGAGCAGTACTTC. Translating gives CASSLWTGSSYEQYF.

This clonotype was recorded many times. The gene calls are TRBV4-3 and TRBJ2-5; D is undetermined. Trimming took off 0 bases at V and 1 base at J, with 6 bases between the two ends. CDR1 and CDR2 (germline): LGHNA, YSLEER. This CDR3 spans 14 amino acids. The chain's CDR3 is CASSQDSTQETQYF. DNA for the CDR3: TGCGCCAGCAGCCAAGACAGCACCCAAGAGACCCAGTACTTC.

This chain connects TRBV7-2 to TRBJ2-5; 12 nucleotides align to TRBD2. TRBJ2-1 matches the DNA end more closely, so the J call is doubtful. The CDR3 is 17 residues long. Per the germline V gene, CDR1 is SGHTA and CDR2 is FQGNSA. The CDR3, as DNA: TGTGCCAGCAGCTTAGCTCTAGCGGGGGGGCCGAGGAATGAGCAGTTCTTC. Amino acids: CASSLALAGGPRNEQFF.

The count of this clonotype is one. The rearrangement joins TRBV28 to TRBJ1-3; 9 nucleotides line up with TRBD1. With V trimmed by 4 bases and J by 2 bases, 3 bases remained unmatched. Germline V gene lookup returns CDR1 MDHEN and CDR2 SYDVKM. The length of the CDR3 is 15 residues. The DNA of the CDR3 is TGTGCCAGCAGTTCTACAGGGGGCGCTGGAAACACCATATATTTT. It encodes CASSSTGGAGNTIYF.

The gene calls are TRBV5-1 and TRBJ1-6; the match to TRBD1 covers 8 bases. V dropped 4 bases and J dropped 7; count of bases not matched to a gene: 7. CDR1 is SGHRS, CDR2 YFSETQ, per germline. The CDR3 is 15 amino acids. The CDR3 loop reads CASSREGQENSPLHF. The CDR3 DNA follows: TGCGCCAGCAGCCGGGAGGGACAGGAAAATTCACCCCTCCACTTT.